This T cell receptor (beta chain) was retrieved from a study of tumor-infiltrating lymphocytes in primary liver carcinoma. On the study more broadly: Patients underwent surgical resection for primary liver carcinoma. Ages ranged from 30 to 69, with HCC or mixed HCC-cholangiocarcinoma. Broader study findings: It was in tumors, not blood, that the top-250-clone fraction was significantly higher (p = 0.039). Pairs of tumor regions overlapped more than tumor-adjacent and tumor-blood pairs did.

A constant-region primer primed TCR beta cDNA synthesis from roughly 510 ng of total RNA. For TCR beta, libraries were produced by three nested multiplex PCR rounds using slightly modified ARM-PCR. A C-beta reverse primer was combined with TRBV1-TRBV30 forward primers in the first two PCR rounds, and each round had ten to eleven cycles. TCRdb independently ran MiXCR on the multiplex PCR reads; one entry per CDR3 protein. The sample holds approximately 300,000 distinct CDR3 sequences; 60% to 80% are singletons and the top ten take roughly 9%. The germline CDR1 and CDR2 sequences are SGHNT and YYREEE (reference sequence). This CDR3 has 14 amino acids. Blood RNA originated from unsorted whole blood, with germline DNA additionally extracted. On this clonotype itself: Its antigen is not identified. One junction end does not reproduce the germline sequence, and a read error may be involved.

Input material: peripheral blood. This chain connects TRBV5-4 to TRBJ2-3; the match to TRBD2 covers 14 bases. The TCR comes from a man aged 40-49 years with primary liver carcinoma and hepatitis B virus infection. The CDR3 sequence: CASSLTSGRDTHYF. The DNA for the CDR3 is TGTGCCAGCAGCCTGACTAGCGGGAGGGATACGCACTATTTT.